This T cell receptor (beta chain) was documented in a study of chemoradiotherapy in HPV16-positive cancers (dated 2022 in TCRdb). As for the study more broadly: Candidate HPV-specific T-cell clones and common TCR motifs were defined by functional T-cell assays performed on cells from a couple of HPV16-positive patients. Next, the candidate HPV-specific TCRs and motifs were followed in TCR repertoires from more than 70 patients with HPV-related cancers. Whether T-cell immunity against the HPV oncoproteins E6 and E7 changes during chemoradiotherapy and whether survival is affected by this immunity were examined in the study. Broad study findings and their caveats: Improved recurrence-free survival in HPV16-positive patients was associated with expansion of HPV-responsive T cells during chemoradiotherapy. Expansion of candidate HPV-specific clones and E7-related TCR motifs was observed in the tumor microenvironment during treatment, whereas no such expansion was observed for non-HPV-specific T cells. The functional definition of HPV-specific T cells came from only a couple of HPV16-positive patients, and the survival association was reported for HPV16-positive patients.

Repertoires were sampled multiple times during chemoradiotherapy, which allowed clonal expansion in the tumor microenvironment to be followed. The library was built by means of the immunoSEQ multiplex PCR assay. The table was pulled from immuneACCESS by TCRdb, which kept in-frame rearrangements only. Such tables lose some clones; where checked, under half of the loss comes from unresolved V genes, and the rest has no known cause. In all, the sample holds more than 10,000 clones, and roughly 80% of those were seen once. The ten largest clonotypes hold about 1.4% of the sample. A distance of 6 bases separates the germline ends of V and J, which lose 1 base and 8 bases respectively. CDR1 and CDR2, per the germline V gene (reference sequence), are SEHNR and FQNEAQ. The CDR3 runs 12 residues from the cysteine to the phenylalanine. The retained sequence is limited to the CDR3, 36 bases, with the frame set at the first base.

This clone was seen once. Its recognized antigen is unknown. Base qualities are not at hand, and no much larger clone is one base apart. This TCR derives from a human donor with HPV-associated anogenital cancer. Sample collection was performed from a patient who underwent chemoradiotherapy. The sequence joins TRBV7-9 to TRBJ2-1; TRBD1 is a weak D gene call, 5 bases matching. The CDR3 here reads CASSLVGDEQFF. The bases are TGTGCCAGCAGCTTAGTAGGGGATGAGCAGTTCTTC.